This TCR beta chain was obtained from a study of beta chain features in type 1 diabetes. Details on this clone: Antigen specificity is unknown. The sample has other DNA sequences that encode this CDR3 too.

Purity exceeded 98% in all sorted populations. Broader study findings: Type 1 diabetes patients showed a moderate but significant shortening of TCRB CDR3s in all four CD4+ subsets.

This CDR3 comprises 15 residues. With V trimmed by 0 bases and J by 4 bases, 4 bases remained unmatched. Germline V gives CDR1 SGHRS, CDR2 YFSETQ. Reverse transcribing all isolated RNA meant expressed TCRB transcripts were sequenced. Clones were read by immunoSEQ multiplex PCR, and TCRdb kept only the in-frame ones, dropping some. The sample holds about 650,000 clones, around 11% seen once. Sequenced material: naive CD4+ T cells from blood. The J gene is TRBJ2-1, the V gene TRBV5-1, with 7 bases aligning to TRBD1. The TCR sequence derives from a man aged 30-40 years with type 1 diabetes. CDR3 coding DNA: TGCGCCAGCAGCTTGGGACAGGGTTCGTACAATGAGCAGTTCTTC. Translated: CASSLGQGSYNEQFF.